This is a list of T cell receptor beta chains from one sample in a study of T cell repertoires in cytomegalovirus infection. TCRdb itself ran the reads through MiXCR, one entry per CDR3 protein. In the table there are 510,000 or so distinct CDR3 sequences, more than 20% of which are singletons. The sample comprised PBMCs. These receptors all come from a human donor in good health (CMV status not recorded). Some clones in this sample may be carry-over from other donors' samples. Each CDR3 is given with its conserved first and last residue. Fields, in order: D gene, V gene, J gene, clone size, CDR3 protein, CDR3 DNA. A D gene is named only where the DNA matches it firmly. Not every row has a clone size; where given, it reads once, few, many or a size class.

NA	TRBV7-8	TRBJ2-7	many	CASSLALASVSYEQYF	TGTGCCAGCAGCTTAGCCCTGGCTAGCGTATCCTACGAGCAGTACTTC
TRBD1	TRBV7-8	TRBJ2-5	many	CASRRSQGAWGETQYF	TGTGCCAGCAGGCGATCACAGGGGGCGTGGGGGGAGACCCAGTACTTC
NA	TRBV10-3	TRBJ2-7	few	CAISHPREPYEQYF	TGTGCCATCAGTCATCCTCGGGAGCCCTACGAGCAGTACTTC
TRBD2	TRBV6-1	TRBJ2-7	many	CASNPRTSGTYEQYF	TGTGCCAGCAACCCTCGGACTAGCGGGACCTACGAGCAGTACTTC
NA	TRBV6-2/TRBV6-3	TRBJ1-3	few	CASRNPGRSTGNTIYF	TGTGCCAGCAGAAACCCGGGACGTTCTACTGGAAACACCATATATTTT
NA	TRBV6-4	TRBJ2-7	NA	CASLGRPNVYEQYF	TGTGCCAGCCTAGGACGTCCGAATGTCTACGAGCAGTACTTC
NA	TRBV7-6	TRBJ1-4	many	CASSAYNEKLFF	TGTGCCAGCAGCGCTTATAATGAAAAACTGTTTTTT
NA	TRBV7-2	TRBJ2-5	NA	CASSLDRRGETQYF	TGTGCCAGCAGCTTAGATAGGAGGGGCGAGACCCAGTACTTC
NA	TRBV2	TRBJ2-7	few	CASSELGGVRLYEQYF	TGTGCCAGCAGTGAACTAGGCGGGGTGAGATTGTACGAGCAGTACTTC
NA	TRBV10-3	TRBJ2-7	NA	CAITNSQGQYF	TGTGCCATCACCAATTCGCAAGGGCAGTACTTC
NA	TRBV11-3	TRBJ2-6	NA	CASSPRSGANVLTF	TGTGCCAGCAGCCCCCGCTCTGGGGCCAACGTCCTGACTTTC
TRBD1	TRBV7-2	TRBJ2-1	many	CASSRGQGTYNEQFF	TGTGCCAGCAGCCGCGGACAGGGGACCTACAATGAGCAGTTCTTC
NA	TRBV18	TRBJ2-5	NA	CASSPSAVQETQYF	TGTGCCAGCTCCCCTTCGGCAGTACAAGAGACCCAGTACTTC
NA	TRBV7-8	TRBJ2-5	few	CASTEGGWGETQYF	TGTGCCAGCACCGAAGGCGGGTGGGGGGAGACCCAGTACTTC
NA	TRBV28	TRBJ1-2	NA	CASSYRSYGYTF	TGTGCCAGCAGCTACAGGAGCTATGGCTACACCTTC
TRBD1	TRBV4-2	TRBJ2-5	few	CASSPPRTGVQETQYF	TGTGCCAGCAGCCCCCCTCGGACAGGGGTACAAGAGACCCAGTACTTC
TRBD2	TRBV14	TRBJ2-2	NA	CASSQEAGRFTGELFF	TGTGCCAGCAGCCAAGAAGCGGGGCGTTTCACCGGGGAGCTGTTTTTT
NA	TRBV11-3	TRBJ1-1	NA	CASSVSTNTEAFF	TGTGCCAGCAGCGTATCCACGAACACTGAAGCTTTCTTT
TRBD1	TRBV29-1	TRBJ2-6	NA	CSVGTAGANVLTF	TGCAGCGTAGGGACAGCTGGGGCCAACGTCCTGACTTTC
NA	TRBV27	TRBJ2-7	NA	CASSFAWNYEQYF	TGTGCCAGCAGTTTTGCCTGGAACTACGAGCAGTACTTC
TRBD2	TRBV11-2	TRBJ2-1	many	CASRRPGLAVHEQFF	TGTGCCAGCAGGAGACCGGGACTAGCTGTTCATGAGCAGTTCTTC
NA	TRBV7-2	TRBJ1-2	NA	CASSLGSANYGYTF	TGTGCCAGCAGCTTAGGGTCGGCTAACTATGGCTACACCTTC
TRBD1	TRBV27	TRBJ1-4	NA	CASSLSTGRGEKLFF	TGTGCCAGCAGTTTATCGACAGGGAGGGGTGAAAAACTGTTTTTT
TRBD2	TRBV12-3/TRBV12-4	TRBJ2-2	NA	CASRTSGSPGELFF	TGTGCCAGCAGAACTAGCGGGAGTCCCGGGGAGCTGTTTTTT
NA	TRBV7-6	TRBJ2-1	few	CASSLGDWGNEQFF	TGTGCCAGCAGCTTAGGGGACTGGGGCAATGAGCAGTTCTTC
TRBD2	TRBV5-1	TRBJ2-1	NA	CASSLPLADYNEQFF	TGCGCCAGCAGCTTGCCACTAGCGGACTACAATGAGCAGTTCTTC
TRBD2	TRBV7-9	TRBJ2-1	NA	CASSVNLAASSYNEQFF	TGTGCCAGCAGCGTCAACCTAGCGGCAAGCTCCTACAATGAGCAGTTCTTC
TRBD1	TRBV7-2	TRBJ1-2	few	CASGTRQGGYGYTF	TGTGCCAGCGGGACTCGACAGGGGGGCTATGGCTACACCTTC
TRBD1	TRBV19	TRBJ2-5	NA	CASSTTGTVQETQYF	TGTGCCAGTAGTACGACCGGGACAGTACAAGAGACCCAGTACTTC